These 23 T cell receptor beta chains originate from one sample sequenced in a study of Graves' ophthalmopathy and Graves' hyperthyroidism. CDR3 regions of TCR beta were amplified from RNA transcripts. The authors performed first-round RT-PCR with HTBI primers and then a second-round multiplex PCR. TCRdb reprocessed the multiplex PCR reads with MiXCR, giving one entry per CDR3 protein. The profile shows some 750,000 distinct CDR3 sequences, 40% of them singletons. Sample: peripheral blood. All receptors come from an adult man with Graves' ophthalmopathy.

A note on this clonotype: No conserved phenylalanine or tryptophan ends this CDR3, so it is likely a read error. No DNA is shown, since the ends of the CDR3 on it are uncertain; the CDR3 is the one TCRdb lists. V is TRBV2 and J is TRBJ2-7. The CDR3 adds up to 8 amino acids, both ends counted. The V gene's germline CDR1 is SNHLY and CDR2 FYNNEI. CDR3 region: CASSRHSI.

This clonotype was counted many times. The J gene is TRBJ1-4, the V gene TRBV7-2; 7 bases agree with TRBD1. From germline, CDR1 is SGHTA and CDR2 FQGNSA. The CDR3 loop spans 15 amino acids. Trimming at V came to 6 bases and at J to 8 bases, leaving 12 bases not matched to a gene. The CDR3 is CASSWGQFLGEKLFF. The CDR3 DNA is TGTGCCAGCAGTTGGGGACAGTTTCTTGGGGAAAAACTGTTTTTT. Combining the CDR3 with reference TRBV7-2 and TRBJ1-4 gives the whole variable domain GAGVSQSPSNKVTEKGKDVELRCDPISGHTALYWYRQSLGQGLEFLIYFQGNSAPDKSGLPSDRFSAERTGGSVSTLTIQRTQQEDSAVYLCASSWGQFLGEKLFFGSGTQLSVL.

This clonotype was seen repeatedly, ten times or more. The rearrangement links TRBV7-2 to TRBJ2-6; D possibly uses TRBD1 or TRBD2 (5 bases each). Trimming removed 1 base at V and 2 bases at J, with 6 bases between. The germline gives CDR1 SGHTA, CDR2 FQGNSA. CDR3 length: 15 residues. The CDR3 coding sequence is TGTGCCAGCAGCTTAGGGGGGACTGGGGCCAACGTCCTGACTTTC. Protein product: CASSLGGTGANVLTF.

At least ten counts were recorded for this clonotype. The J gene is TRBJ2-6, the V gene TRBV25-1; weak D call: TRBD1 (6 bases). CDR1 is MGHDK, CDR2 SYGVNS, per germline. The CDR3 runs 17 residues. With 4 bases removed from V and 0 bases from J, the gap between germline ends came to 13 bases. The CDR3: CASSGHDRLSGANVLTF. The CDR3 nucleotides are TGTGCCAGCAGTGGCCATGACAGGCTCTCTGGGGCCAACGTCCTGACTTTC.

V is TRBV5-4 and J is TRBJ1-1, with unresolved D. The germline CDR1 and CDR2 sequences are SGHNT and YYREEE (reference sequence). The V end was cut by 2 bases, the J end by 3 bases, with 17 bases between. This CDR3 has 16 residues. The CDR3 DNA follows: TGTGCCAGCAGCTTAAAAAGGGCCGTTGTTGACACTGAAGCTTTCTTT. Encoded protein: CASSLKRAVVDTEAFF.

To note about this clonotype: Without the conserved terminal phenylalanine or tryptophan, this CDR3 likely stems from a read error. Because the CDR3's place on the DNA is in doubt, the DNA is left out and the CDR3 is given as listed by TCRdb. The V and J genes are TRBV7-9 and TRBJ1-1. Germline V lookup: CDR1 SEHNR, CDR2 FQNEAQ (reference sequence). The CDR3 is 12 amino acids long, termini counted. The chain's CDR3 is CAISESSVGSVY.

There are many counts of this clonotype. The V and J genes are TRBV2 and TRBJ1-2; no firm D call. The germline V gene has CDR1 SNHLY and CDR2 FYNNEI. Deletions cut 0 bases from V and 8 bases from J, with 4 bases between. CDR3 length: 11 amino acids. The CDR3 nucleotides are TGTGCCAGCAGTGAAGCGCGGGGCTACACCTTC. Translating gives CASSEARGYTF.

The V gene is TRBV25-1, the J gene TRBJ1-1, with a weak D call TRBD1 (5 bases). The germline CDR1 and CDR2 sequences are MGHDK and SYGVNS. V was cut by 6 bases and J by 10 bases, with 15 bases left in between. The CDR3 covers 12 residues. Here the CDR3 reads CASSLGSGGAFF. In DNA, the CDR3 is TGTGCCAGCAGCTTAGGGTCGGGGGGAGCTTTCTTT.

The rearrangement links TRBV16 to TRBJ1-1, with a weak D call TRBD1 (6 bases). The CDR3 consists of 14 residues. Germline-derived CDR1 and CDR2 are KGHSY and FQNENV. The CDR3 nucleotides read TGTGCTAGACCCAAAACAGGGTTGAACACTGAAGCTTTCTTT. This gives the protein CARPKTGLNTEAFF.

Concerning this clonotype itself: No conserved phenylalanine or tryptophan is present at the end of the CDR3, so a read error is the likely explanation. The rearrangement uses TRBV19 and TRBJ1-1, with D tentatively TRBD1 (5 bases). Germline V lookup: CDR1 LNHDA, CDR2 SQIVND (reference sequence). CDR3 length: 14 amino acids. Trimming shortened V by 5 bases and J by 1 base, and 11 bases separated the two germline ends. This CDR3 reads CASSFRQRNTEAFL. The CDR3 coding sequence is TGTGCCAGTAGTTTCCGACAGAGGAACACTGAAGCTTTCCTT.

V gene TRBV2 combines with J gene TRBJ2-2, with D hard to call. This CDR3 is 15 amino acids long. Germline CDR1 SNHLY, CDR2 FYNNEI. V dropped 0 bases and J dropped 6 bases, with 11 bases sitting between them. The chain's CDR3 is CASSEARTTAGELFF. CDR3 DNA sequence: TGTGCCAGCAGTGAAGCGAGGACGACCGCCGGGGAGCTGTTTTTT.

The V gene is TRBV2, the J gene TRBJ1-2; D remains unclear. Germline values: CDR1 SNHLY, CDR2 FYNNEI. This CDR3 comprises 13 residues. Trimming pared 3 bases from V and 8 bases from J, leaving 13 bases between. CDR3: CASSDGQEVGYTF. The CDR3 DNA sequence: TGTGCCAGCAGTGACGGTCAGGAGGTCGGCTACACCTTC.

This rearrangement joins TRBV2 to TRBJ2-7, with TRBD2 identical over 7 bases. J was trimmed by 2 bases and V by 6 bases; bases with no gene match: 10. This CDR3 comprises 15 residues. The germline CDR1 and CDR2 sequences are SNHLY and FYNNEI. CDR3 region: CASSERDYRTYEQYF. CDR3 DNA: TGTGCCAGCAGCGAACGGGACTACCGTACCTACGAGCAGTACTTC.

This clonotype has ten or more counts. This rearrangement joins TRBV10-1 to TRBJ1-1; the D is unclear. CDR3 size: 14 residues. With 8 bases removed from V and 1 base from J, the gap between germline ends came to 14 bases. In germline, CDR1 is WNHNN, CDR2 SYGVQD (reference sequence). CDR3 sequence reads: CASPRAAGNTEAFF. CDR3 coding DNA: TGCGCCAGCCCTCGGGCGGCTGGGAACACTGAAGCTTTCTTT.

This clonotype was detected only a few times. The chain is built from TRBV20-1 and TRBJ2-7; 8 bases map to TRBD1. Germline V gene lookup returns CDR1 DFQATT and CDR2 SNEGSKA (reference sequence). The CDR3 sequence is 14 residues long. V lost 3 bases and J lost 2; bases outside the gene matches: 6. CDR3 bases: TGCAGTGCTAGCGCGGGGACAGGAGCCTACGAGCAGTACTTC. Amino acids: CSASAGTGAYEQYF.

About this clonotype itself: A much larger clone differs by one base, so this may be a read error. The genes are TRBV10-1 and TRBJ1-1, with D possibly being TRBD1 (5 bases). The CDR3 runs to 16 residues. Germline V gene data show CDR1 as WNHNN and CDR2 as SYGVQD (reference sequence). Trimming removed 4 bases from V and 2 bases from J, with 17 bases in between. The CDR3: CASSGDKRGGNTEAFF. The CDR3 region has the DNA TGCGCCAGCAGTGGAGACAAGAGGGGCGGAAACACTGAAGCTTTCTTT.

With respect to this clonotype: It is likely a read error, because the conserved phenylalanine at the end of the CDR3 is missing. The DNA is left out, because the CDR3 cannot be placed on it with certainty; the CDR3 is given as TCRdb lists it. The chain has TRBV7-9 and TRBJ2-7; the D segment call TRBD1 is taken from the table without a DNA check. The CDR3 spans 10 amino acids, including both terminal residues. Germline CDR1 and CDR2: SEHNR and FQNEAQ (reference sequence). The CDR3 sequence: CASSQEAGDY.

The table lists this clonotype with many counts. This rearrangement joins TRBV13 to TRBJ2-5; D ambiguous. CDR1 and CDR2 (germline): PRHDT, FYEKMQ (reference sequence). Deletions cut 5 bases from V and 3 bases from J, with 10 bases between. This CDR3 is built from 13 residues. The CDR3 region is CASSLNWKETQYF. The DNA of the CDR3 is TGTGCCAGCAGCCTCAACTGGAAAGAGACCCAGTACTTC.

CDR3 nucleotide sequence: TGTGCCAGCAGTTTTTCTGGGGGCGGGAATGGCTACACCTTC. Translated, it gives CASSFSGGGNGYTF. This rearrangement joins TRBV25-1 to TRBJ1-2, with a tentative D call TRBD1 (6 bases). This CDR3 spans 14 amino acids. Deletions cut 5 bases from V and 6 bases from J, with 16 bases between. The germline V gene encodes CDR1 MGHDK and CDR2 SYGVNS.

CDR3 sequence: CSVEEGQGEWTGELFF. The CDR3 region has the DNA TGCAGCGTTGAAGAGGGGCAGGGGGAATGGACCGGGGAGCTGTTTTTT. This chain joins TRBV29-1 and TRBJ2-2; 7 bases agree with TRBD1. From germline, CDR1 is SQVTM and CDR2 ANQGSEA. V gave up 0 bases and J gave up 5 bases; unmatched junction bases: 9. The CDR3 is made up of 16 amino acids.

This clonotype was seen more than once but under ten times. V usage is TRBV7-2 and J usage is TRBJ2-2, with TRBD2 matching 8 bases. The junction had 9 bases not matched to a gene; V was cut back by 5 bases and J by 4 bases. The CDR3 is 16 amino acids. CDR1 SGHTA and CDR2 FQGNSA come from the germline V gene. The CDR3 region is CASSPGGQGITGELFF. CDR3 coding DNA: TGTGCCAGCAGCCCGGGAGGGCAGGGAATCACCGGGGAGCTGTTTTTT. The whole variable domain, filled in from reference TRBV7-2 and TRBJ2-2, reads GAGVSQSPSNKVTEKGKDVELRCDPISGHTALYWYRQSLGQGLEFLIYFQGNSAPDKSGLPSDRFSAERTGGSVSTLTIQRTQQEDSAVYLCASSPGGQGITGELFFGEGSRLTVL.

Concerning this clonotype itself: A much bigger clone sits one base away, suggesting this may be a read error. The J gene is TRBJ2-7, the V gene TRBV10-3; 8 bases map to TRBD1. The V gene end was trimmed by 0 bases and the J gene end by 7 bases; junction bases not matched to a gene: 8. CDR3 length: 15 amino acids. The germline V gene encodes CDR1 ENHRY and CDR2 SYGVKD. The CDR3 here is CAISESTGGPGEQYF. The DNA of the CDR3 is TGTGCCATCAGTGAGTCTACAGGGGGGCCTGGGGAGCAGTACTTC.

This clonotype was recorded at least ten times. The rearrangement links TRBV11-3 to TRBJ1-2; D is uncertain. Per the germline V gene, CDR1 is SGHNT and CDR2 is YENEEA. Trimming took off 2 bases at V and 2 bases at J, with 6 bases between the two ends. The CDR3 covers 13 residues. The CDR3 nucleotides are TGTGCCAGCAGCTTAATCAGGAACTATGGCTACACCTTC. Protein: CASSLIRNYGYTF.